A selection of T cell receptor beta chains follows, all from one sample in a study of shared clonotypes between healthy human individuals. Libraries were prepared by immunoSEQ multiplex PCR; TCRdb keeps only in-frame clonotypes and omits some of them. The repertoire holds roughly 2 million clones, around 96% seen once, with 0.9% to 1.4% in the top ten. The sequenced material came from naive CD8+ T cells sorted from blood. These receptors originate from a man between 18 and 35 years old in good health. The CDR3 runs from the conserved cysteine through the conserved F or W. A D gene is named only where the DNA matches it firmly. Clone size is not always given. Where it is, it says once, few, many or a class for expanded clones.

>TRBV9|NA|TRBD1|15|TRBJ2-7
CASSPSGTGVDEQYF
TGTGCCAGCAGCCCCTCCGGGACAGGGGTCGACGAGCAGTACTTC
>TRBV27|NA|NA|15|TRBJ2-7
CASSFSQYTSYEQYF
TGTGCCAGCAGTTTTTCCCAATACACCTCCTACGAGCAGTACTTC
>TRBV11-2|NA|NA|11|TRBJ2-7
CASSPSWEQYF
TGTGCCAGCAGCCCGTCCTGGGAGCAGTACTTC
>TRBV13|NA|NA|13|TRBJ1-3
CACGGTPGNTIYF
TGTGCCTGTGGGGGGACGCCGGGAAACACCATATATTTT
>TRBV9|NA|NA|12|TRBJ1-1
CASSPFGGEAFF
TGTGCCAGCAGCCCTTTTGGAGGTGAAGCTTTCTTT
>TRBV9|once|TRBD2|16|TRBJ2-7
CASSASGLAGGSEQYF
TGTGCCAGCAGCGCATCGGGACTAGCGGGAGGTTCCGAGCAGTACTTC
>TRBV5-1|NA|NA|12|TRBJ2-1
CASSLAVNEQFF
TGCGCCAGCAGCTTGGCCGTCAATGAGCAGTTCTTC
>TRBV6-1|NA|TRBD2|14|TRBJ2-1
CASRERGLNNEQFF
TGTGCCAGCAGAGAGCGGGGGCTAAACAATGAGCAGTTCTTC
>TRBV5-1|NA|TRBD1|15|TRBJ2-7
CASSLAPGGWYEQYF
TGCGCCAGCAGCTTGGCCCCAGGGGGCTGGTACGAGCAGTACTTC
>TRBV5-1|NA|NA|14|TRBJ2-7
CASSLEVGTYEQYF
TGCGCCAGCAGCTTGGAAGTGGGTACCTACGAGCAGTACTTC
>TRBV6-5|NA|TRBD2|15|TRBJ2-7
CASSYLTSSIYEQYF
TGTGCCAGCAGCTATCTGACTAGCAGCATATACGAGCAGTACTTC
>TRBV29-1|NA|NA|16|TRBJ2-7
CSVVGGPHLLNYEQYF
TGCAGCGTTGTGGGGGGGCCCCACCTCCTGAACTACGAGCAGTACTTC
>TRBV4-1|NA|NA|15|TRBJ2-1
CASSRSAGNYNEQFF
TGCGCCAGCAGCCGGAGCGCTGGTAACTACAATGAGCAGTTCTTC
>TRBV7-6|NA|NA|13|TRBJ2-7
CASSLAGAGEQYF
TGTGCCAGCAGCTTAGCGGGGGCAGGCGAGCAGTACTTC
>TRBV27|NA|NA|14|TRBJ2-7
CASGYQGGIYEQYF
TGTGCCAGCGGATATCAGGGAGGAATCTACGAGCAGTACTTC
>TRBV11-2|NA|NA|14|TRBJ1-2
CASSLEFASYGYTF
TGTGCCAGCAGCTTAGAATTCGCCAGCTATGGCTACACCTTC
>TRBV4-2|NA|NA|13|TRBJ2-7
CASSQEDLYEQYF
TGTGCCAGCAGCCAAGAAGACCTCTACGAGCAGTACTTC
>TRBV4-1|NA|TRBD1|15|TRBJ2-7
CASSQGQGAMHEQYF
TGCGCCAGCAGCCAAGGACAGGGGGCGATGCACGAGCAGTACTTC
>TRBV7-9|NA|NA|16|TRBJ2-7
CASSSNWGDPTYEQYF
TGTGCCAGCAGCTCCAACTGGGGCGACCCGACCTACGAGCAGTACTTC
>TRBV9|NA|NA|14|TRBJ2-3
CASSPVGSTDTQYF
TGTGCCAGCAGCCCCGTAGGGAGCACAGATACGCAGTATTTT
>TRBV28|NA|TRBD1|13|TRBJ2-2
CASRTGGTGELFF
TGTGCCAGCCGGACAGGGGGCACCGGGGAGCTGTTTTTT
>TRBV4-1|NA|NA|17|TRBJ2-1
CASSHPGVRTRYNEQFF
TGCGCCAGCAGCCACCCAGGAGTAAGGACGCGGTACAATGAGCAGTTCTTC
>TRBV27|NA|NA|15|TRBJ1-5
CASSLAGLSNQPQHF
TGTGCCAGCAGTTTAGCGGGGCTTAGCAATCAGCCCCAGCATTTT
>TRBV6-5|NA|NA|14|TRBJ1-1
CASSVTAENTEAFF
TGTGCCAGCAGCGTGACGGCAGAGAACACTGAAGCTTTCTTT
>TRBV4-1|NA|NA|16|TRBJ2-7
CASSQGSRDNSYEQYF
TGCGCCAGCAGCCAGGGATCGAGGGACAATTCCTACGAGCAGTACTTC
>TRBV7-9|NA|NA|13|TRBJ2-1
CASSLEGLNEQFF
TGTGCCAGCAGCCTAGAGGGTTTGAATGAGCAGTTCTTC
>TRBV6-1|once|NA|12|TRBJ2-2
CASSEVTGELFF
TGTGCCAGCAGCGAGGTGACCGGGGAGCTGTTTTTT